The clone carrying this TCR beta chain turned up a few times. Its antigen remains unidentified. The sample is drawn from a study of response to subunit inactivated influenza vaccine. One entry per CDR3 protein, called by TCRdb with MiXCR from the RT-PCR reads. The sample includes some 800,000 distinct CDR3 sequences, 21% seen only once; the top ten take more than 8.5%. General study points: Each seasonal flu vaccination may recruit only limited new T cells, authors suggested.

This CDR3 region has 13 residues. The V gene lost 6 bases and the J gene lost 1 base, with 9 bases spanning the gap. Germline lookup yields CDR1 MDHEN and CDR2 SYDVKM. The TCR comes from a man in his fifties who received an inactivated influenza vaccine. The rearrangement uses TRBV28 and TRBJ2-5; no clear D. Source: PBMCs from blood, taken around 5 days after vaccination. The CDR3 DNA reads TGTGCCAGCAGCACCACGGTCCAAGAGACCCAGTACTTC. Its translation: CASSTTVQETQYF.